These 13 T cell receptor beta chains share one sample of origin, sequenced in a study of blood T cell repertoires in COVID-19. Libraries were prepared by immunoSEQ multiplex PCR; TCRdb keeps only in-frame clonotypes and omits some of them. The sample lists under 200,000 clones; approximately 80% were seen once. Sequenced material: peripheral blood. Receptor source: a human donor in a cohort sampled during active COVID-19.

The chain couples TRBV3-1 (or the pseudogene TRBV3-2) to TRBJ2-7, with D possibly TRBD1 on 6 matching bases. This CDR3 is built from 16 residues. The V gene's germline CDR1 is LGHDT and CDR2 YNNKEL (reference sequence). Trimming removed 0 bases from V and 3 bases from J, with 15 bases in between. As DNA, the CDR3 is TGTGCCAGCAGCCAAGAAAGTTCAGGGGATCGCTACGAGCAGTACTTC. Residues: CASSQESSGDRYEQYF.

CDR3 DNA: TGTGCCAGCTCACCACCGTACACCCCATTGGACGAGCAGTACTTC. It translates to CASSPPYTPLDEQYF. The chain recombines TRBV18 with TRBJ2-7; no firm D call. This CDR3 has 15 amino acids. The V and J ends lost 0 bases and 5 bases respectively, with 14 bases between them. The germline gives CDR1 KGHSH, CDR2 LQKENI.

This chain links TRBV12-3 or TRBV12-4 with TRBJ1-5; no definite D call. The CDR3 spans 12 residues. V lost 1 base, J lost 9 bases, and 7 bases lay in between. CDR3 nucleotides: TGTGCCAGCAGTTTAGTATCCGGGCCCCAGCATTTT. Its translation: CASSLVSGPQHF.

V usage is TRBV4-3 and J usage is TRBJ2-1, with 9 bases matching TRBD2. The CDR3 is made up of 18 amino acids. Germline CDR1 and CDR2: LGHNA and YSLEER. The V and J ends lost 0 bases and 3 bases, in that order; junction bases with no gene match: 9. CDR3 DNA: TGCGCCAGCAGCCAAGATTCGGGACTAGCAACCTTCTACAATGAGCAGTTCTTC. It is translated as CASSQDSGLATFYNEQFF.

The CDR3 DNA is TGTGCCAGCGGACACCTGAGCTCTGGAAACACCATATATTTT. Protein product: CASGHLSSGNTIYF. This chain joins TRBV27 and TRBJ1-3; a possible D gene is TRBD1 (5 bases). The CDR3 spans 14 residues. Germline lookup yields CDR1 MNHEY and CDR2 SMNVEV (reference sequence). V was shortened by 8 bases and J by 0 bases, with 11 bases between the two germline ends.

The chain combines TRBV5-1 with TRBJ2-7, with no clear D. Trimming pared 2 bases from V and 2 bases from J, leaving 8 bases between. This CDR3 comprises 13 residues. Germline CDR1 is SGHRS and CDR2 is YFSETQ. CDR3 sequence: CASSFSPAYEQYF. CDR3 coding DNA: TGCGCCAGCAGCTTTTCCCCAGCCTACGAGCAGTACTTC.

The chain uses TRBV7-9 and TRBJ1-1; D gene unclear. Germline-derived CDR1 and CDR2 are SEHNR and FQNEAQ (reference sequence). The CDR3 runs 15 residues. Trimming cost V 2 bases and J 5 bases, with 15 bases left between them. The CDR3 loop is CASSLTEGVGTEAFF. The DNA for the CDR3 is TGTGCCAGCAGCTTAACGGAGGGAGTGGGAACTGAAGCTTTCTTT.

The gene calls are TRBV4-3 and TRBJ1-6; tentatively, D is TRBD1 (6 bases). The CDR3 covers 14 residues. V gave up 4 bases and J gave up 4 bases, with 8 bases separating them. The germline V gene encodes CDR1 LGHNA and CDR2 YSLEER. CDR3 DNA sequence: TGCGCCAGCAGCCCGGGACAATATAATTCACCCCTCCACTTT. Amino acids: CASSPGQYNSPLHF.

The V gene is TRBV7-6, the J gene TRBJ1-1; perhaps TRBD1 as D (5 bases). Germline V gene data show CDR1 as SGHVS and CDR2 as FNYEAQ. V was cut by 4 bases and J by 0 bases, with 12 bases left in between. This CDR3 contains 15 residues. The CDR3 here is CASSSWGRVNTEAFF. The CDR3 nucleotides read TGTGCCAGCAGCTCGTGGGGGAGGGTGAACACTGAAGCTTTCTTT.

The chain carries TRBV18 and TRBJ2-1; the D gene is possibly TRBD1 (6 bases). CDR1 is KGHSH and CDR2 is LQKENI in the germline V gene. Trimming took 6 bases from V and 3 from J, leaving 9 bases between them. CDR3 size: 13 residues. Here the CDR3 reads CASSLTGYNEQFF. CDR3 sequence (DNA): TGTGCCAGCTCCTTGACAGGCTACAATGAGCAGTTCTTC.

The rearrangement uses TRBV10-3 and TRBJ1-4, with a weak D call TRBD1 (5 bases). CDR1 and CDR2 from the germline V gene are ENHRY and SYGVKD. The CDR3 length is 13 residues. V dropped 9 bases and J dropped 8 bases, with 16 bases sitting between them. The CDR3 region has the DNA TGTGCCATATGCCCCAGGGAGGGGGAAAAACTGTTTTTT. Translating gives CAICPREGEKLFF.

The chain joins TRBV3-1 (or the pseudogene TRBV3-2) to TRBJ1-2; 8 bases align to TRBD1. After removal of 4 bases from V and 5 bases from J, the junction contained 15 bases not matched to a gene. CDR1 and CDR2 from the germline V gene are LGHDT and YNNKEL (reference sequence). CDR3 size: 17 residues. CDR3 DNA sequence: TGTGCCAGCAGCCTGCCCCCTTACTCCGGGACAGGATATGGCTACACCTTC. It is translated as CASSLPPYSGTGYGYTF.

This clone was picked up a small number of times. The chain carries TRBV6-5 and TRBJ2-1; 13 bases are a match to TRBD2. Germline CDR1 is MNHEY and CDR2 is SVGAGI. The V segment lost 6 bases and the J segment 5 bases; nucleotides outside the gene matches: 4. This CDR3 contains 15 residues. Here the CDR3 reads CASREGLAGNNEQFF. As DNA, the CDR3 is TGTGCCAGCAGAGAGGGACTAGCGGGAAACAATGAGCAGTTCTTC.